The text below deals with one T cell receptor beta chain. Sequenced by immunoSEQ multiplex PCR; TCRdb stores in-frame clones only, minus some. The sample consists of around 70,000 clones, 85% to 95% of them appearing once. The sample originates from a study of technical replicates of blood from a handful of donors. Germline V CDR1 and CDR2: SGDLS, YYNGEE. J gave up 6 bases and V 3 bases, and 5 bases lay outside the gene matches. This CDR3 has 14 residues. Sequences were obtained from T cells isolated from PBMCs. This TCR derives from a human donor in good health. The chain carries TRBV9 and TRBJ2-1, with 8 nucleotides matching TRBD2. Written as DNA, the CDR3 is TGTGCCAGCAGCGCAACTGGACTAGCCAATGAGCAGTTCTTC. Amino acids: CASSATGLANEQFF.